A selection of T cell receptor beta chains follows, all from one sample in a study of TIL therapy for anti-PD-1-resistant metastatic lung cancer. Only in-frame clones appear in the TCRdb table, and some are missing; sequencing was by immunoSEQ multiplex PCR. The sample has about 19,000 clones; roughly 85% are singletons. The material was blood, obtained at baseline. The receptors here all came from a person between 25 and 80 years old with non-small cell lung cancer. CDR3s include the opening cysteine and the closing phenylalanine or tryptophan. The order of the fields is V gene, J gene, CDR3 protein.

v_call: TRBV30
j_call: TRBJ1-5
cdr3_aa: CAWSSTTNQPQHF

v_call: TRBV24-1
j_call: TRBJ2-1
cdr3_aa: CATSDFQGVHEQFF

v_call: TRBV3-1/TRBV3-2
j_call: TRBJ2-5
cdr3_aa: CASSQDVSGGRFGETQYF

v_call: TRBV5-4
j_call: TRBJ2-7
cdr3_aa: CASRWGVGEQYF

v_call: TRBV3-1/TRBV3-2
j_call: TRBJ1-2
cdr3_aa: CASSQATVVDYGYTF

v_call: TRBV7-3
j_call: TRBJ2-1
cdr3_aa: CASSSSGGAYEQFF

v_call: TRBV27
j_call: TRBJ2-4
cdr3_aa: CASSPLTLSKNIQYF

v_call: TRBV19
j_call: TRBJ1-3
cdr3_aa: CASSPRTATGNTIYF

v_call: TRBV30
j_call: TRBJ2-5
cdr3_aa: CAWSFFREGPETQYF

v_call: TRBV27
j_call: TRBJ1-6
cdr3_aa: CASSFGLNNSPLHF

v_call: TRBV28
j_call: TRBJ2-2
cdr3_aa: CASSQRWGTGELFF

v_call: TRBV25-1
j_call: TRBJ1-6
cdr3_aa: CASRSPGGVVNSPLHF

v_call: TRBV7-9
j_call: TRBJ2-4
cdr3_aa: CASSLGKDSLAKNIQYF

v_call: TRBV4-3
j_call: TRBJ2-1
cdr3_aa: CASSRRAGGLYNEQFF

v_call: TRBV2
j_call: TRBJ2-3
cdr3_aa: CASTGFSSTDTQYF

v_call: TRBV7-3
j_call: TRBJ2-1
cdr3_aa: CASSQGRVDNEQFF

v_call: TRBV28
j_call: TRBJ1-2
cdr3_aa: CASTSNTWGRSNYGYTF

v_call: TRBV27
j_call: TRBJ1-1
cdr3_aa: CASSFSGTEAFF

v_call: TRBV2
j_call: TRBJ2-1
cdr3_aa: CASSVGYRVGNNEQFF

v_call: TRBV7-2
j_call: TRBJ1-5
cdr3_aa: CASSLGQGYQPQHF

v_call: TRBV11-2
j_call: TRBJ2-7
cdr3_aa: CASSLRTSAITLLGQYF

v_call: TRBV30
j_call: TRBJ1-5
cdr3_aa: CAAGRSYQPQHF

v_call: TRBV28
j_call: TRBJ2-5
cdr3_aa: CASTPAGRERETQYF

v_call: TRBV5-6
j_call: TRBJ2-3
cdr3_aa: CASSPRLAEKLTDTQYF

v_call: TRBV24-1
j_call: TRBJ2-3
cdr3_aa: CATSLGTDTQYF

v_call: TRBV7-3
j_call: TRBJ1-1
cdr3_aa: CASSLTGTNTEAFF